Listed here are 20 T cell receptor beta chains from one sample, sequenced in a study of cytomegalovirus exposure and HLA in healthy donors. Method: immunoSEQ multiplex PCR; TCRdb's copy keeps in-frame clones and lacks some. Here the sample spans about 160,000 clones, approximately 96% being singletons. Input material: PBMCs. These receptors all stem from a young woman in good health and CMV-seronegative.

The chain combines TRBV9 with TRBJ2-2; D may be TRBD2 (6 bases). Germline loops: CDR1 SGDLS, CDR2 YYNGEE. The CDR3 spans 17 residues. The V end lost 4 bases, the J end lost 0 bases, and 16 bases lay between the germline ends. Here the CDR3 reads CASSPTPLAANTGELFF. CDR3 nucleotide sequence: TGTGCCAGCAGCCCCACCCCACTAGCTGCGAACACCGGGGAGCTGTTTTTT.

The gene calls are TRBV7-2 and TRBJ1-2, with D tentatively TRBD1 (5 bases). In germline, CDR1 is SGHTA, CDR2 FQGNSA. The CDR3 is made up of 14 amino acids. V was shortened by 0 bases and J by 5 bases, with 10 bases between the two germline ends. In nucleotides, the CDR3 is TGTGCCAGCAGCTTAGCCAGGGTGGGATATGGCTACACCTTC. Translated, it gives CASSLARVGYGYTF.

The gene calls are TRBV9 and TRBJ1-1; the D is unclear. The CDR3 sequence is 15 residues long. V lost 4 bases, J lost 2 bases, and 15 bases lay in between. CDR1 is SGDLS, CDR2 YYNGEE, per germline. CDR3 in amino acids: CASSPQITPNTEAFF. CDR3 sequence (DNA): TGTGCCAGCAGCCCACAAATCACACCAAACACTGAAGCTTTCTTT.

The sample holds one count of this clone. The gene calls are TRBV2 and TRBJ2-3; 14 bases are shared with TRBD2. CDR1 SNHLY and CDR2 FYNNEI come from the germline V gene. The CDR3 sequence is 14 residues long. V lost 7 bases, J lost 5 bases, and 2 bases stayed unmatched. The chain's CDR3 is CASKGLAGGDTQYF. The CDR3 DNA reads as TGTGCCAGCAAAGGACTAGCGGGGGGAGATACGCAGTATTTT.

CDR3 sequence: CASSAGGDTGELFF. In DNA, the CDR3 is TGTGCCAGCAGCGCAGGGGGTGACACCGGGGAGCTGTTTTTT. The chain carries TRBV9 and TRBJ2-2, with 7 bases aligning to TRBD1. V trimming: 3 bases; J trimming: 3 bases; junction bases outside the gene matches: 2. The CDR3 is 14 residues long. Germline assignment: CDR1 SGDLS and CDR2 YYNGEE. Using reference TRBV9 and TRBJ2-2 for the parts outside the CDR3, the full variable domain is DSGVTQTPKHLITATGQRVTLRCSPRSGDLSVYWYQQSLDQGLQFLIQYYNGEERAKGNILERFSAQQFPDLHSELNLSSLELGDSALYFCASSAGGDTGELFFGEGSRLTVL.

The V and J genes are TRBV19 and TRBJ1-1, with 7 nucleotides matching TRBD1. Germline CDR1 is LNHDA and CDR2 is SQIVND (reference sequence). The CDR3 loop spans 16 amino acids. The trim removed 4 bases at V and 0 bases at J, leaving 8 bases unmatched. The CDR3 loop reads CASSNLGDRVNTEAFF. CDR3 coding DNA: TGTGCCAGTAGTAACCTGGGAGACAGGGTGAACACTGAAGCTTTCTTT. The whole variable domain, remainder taken from reference TRBV19 and TRBJ1-1, is DGGITQSPKYLFRKEGQNVTLSCEQNLNHDAMYWYRQDPGQGLRLIYYSQIVNDFQKGDIAEGYSVSREKKESFPLTVTSAQKNPTAFYLCASSNLGDRVNTEAFFGQGTRLTVV.

The chain combines TRBV9 with TRBJ2-2; D unresolved. Trimming removed 0 bases from V and 2 bases from J, with 11 bases in between. Germline V gene sequence: CDR1 SGDLS, CDR2 YYNGEE. This CDR3 has 16 residues. The CDR3 sequence: CASSVAWSPNTGELFF. In nucleotides, the CDR3 is TGTGCCAGCAGCGTAGCATGGAGTCCTAACACCGGGGAGCTGTTTTTT.

The chain combines TRBV19 with TRBJ2-2; 7 bases fit TRBD1. This CDR3 is 15 amino acids long. Germline-derived CDR1 and CDR2 are LNHDA and SQIVND (reference sequence). Trimming at V came to 5 bases and at J to 4 bases, leaving 7 bases not matched to a gene. CDR3 in DNA: TGTGCCAGTAGTCCTGGGACAGTTGGCACCGGGGAGCTGTTTTTT. Its protein is CASSPGTVGTGELFF.

V is TRBV18 and J is TRBJ2-3, with TRBD1 matching over 10 bases. The germline V gene encodes CDR1 KGHSH and CDR2 LQKENI. The CDR3 is 14 amino acids. The V gene end was trimmed by 5 bases and the J gene end by 4 bases; junction bases not matched to a gene: 3. In DNA form, the CDR3 reads TGTGCCAGCTCAGTCGACAGGGGGCCAGATACGCAGTATTTT. Its translation: CASSVDRGPDTQYF.

The chain couples TRBV5-1 to TRBJ1-1, with 10 bases aligning to TRBD1. CDR1 is SGHRS, CDR2 YFSETQ, per germline. The CDR3 runs to 17 residues. V dropped 2 bases and J dropped 8; count of bases not matched to a gene: 15. In DNA, the CDR3 is TGCGCCAGCAGCTTACTCGTACTCGGACAGGGGGGGGGAGAAGCTTTCTTT. Its protein is CASSLLVLGQGGGEAFF. The variable domain in full, completed from reference TRBV5-1 and TRBJ1-1, reads KAGVTQTPRYLIKTRGQQVTLSCSPISGHRSVSWYQQTPGQGLQFLFEYFSETQRNKGNFPGRFSGRQFSNSRSEMNVSTLELGDSALYLCASSLLVLGQGGGEAFFGQGTRLTVV.

The chain combines TRBV2 with TRBJ1-4; D call uncertain. CDR1 and CDR2 (germline): SNHLY, FYNNEI. The CDR3 is 16 residues long. V dropped 3 bases and J dropped 0 bases, with 11 bases sitting between them. The CDR3 DNA is TGTGCCAGCAGTGATAGTTCGTATTCAACTAATGAAAAACTGTTTTTT. This encodes CASSDSSYSTNEKLFF. The whole variable domain, filled in from reference TRBV2 and TRBJ1-4, reads EPEVTQTPSHQVTQMGQEVILRCVPISNHLYFYWYRQILGQKVEFLVSFYNNEISEKSEIFDDQFSVERPDGSNFTLKIRSTKLEDSAMYFCASSDSSYSTNEKLFFGSGTQLSVL.

This clone was found once. The genes are TRBV9 and TRBJ2-1, with TRBD2 as a possible D gene (5 bases). The V end lost 2 bases, the J end lost 7 bases, and 16 bases lay between the germline ends. The germline V gene has CDR1 SGDLS and CDR2 YYNGEE. The CDR3 loop spans 15 amino acids. The CDR3 loop is CASSVRDNERNEQFF. In DNA, the CDR3 is TGTGCCAGCAGCGTCCGGGATAACGAGAGGAATGAGCAGTTCTTC.

The chain has TRBV5-1 and TRBJ2-7; 8 bases agree with TRBD1. The CDR3 consists of 14 residues. Losses at the gene ends were 4 bases for V and 3 bases for J; bases not matched to a gene: 6. The germline CDR1 and CDR2 sequences are SGHRS and YFSETQ. This CDR3 is CASSLGQVDYEQYF. CDR3 nucleotide sequence: TGCGCCAGCAGCCTGGGACAGGTAGACTACGAGCAGTACTTC.

CDR3 bases: TGTGCCAGCAGCTCCAGGACAGGACCCCTCTACGAGCAGTACTTC. Translating it yields CASSSRTGPLYEQYF. The V and J genes are TRBV7-2 and TRBJ2-7, with 7 positions matching TRBD1. Germline-derived CDR1 and CDR2 are SGHTA and FQGNSA. The CDR3 contains 15 residues. J lost 3 bases, V lost 4 bases, and 9 bases had no gene match.

The chain couples TRBV5-6 to TRBJ1-1; D not certain. V dropped 3 bases and J dropped 10 bases, with 13 bases sitting between them. This CDR3 has 12 residues. CDR1 SGHDT and CDR2 YYEEEE come from the germline V gene. The CDR3 protein is CASSSPGFAAFF. The CDR3 bases are TGTGCCAGCAGCTCACCCGGGTTTGCAGCTTTCTTT. The complete variable domain, with remaining parts taken from reference TRBV5-6 and TRBJ1-1, reads DAGVTQSPTHLIKTRGQQVTLRCSPKSGHDTVSWYQQALGQGPQFIFQYYEEEERQRGNFPDRFSGHQFPNYSSELNVNALLLGDSALYLCASSSPGFAAFFGQGTRLTVV.

The chain links TRBV19 to TRBJ1-2, with 8 bases fitting TRBD1. Trimming removed 6 bases from V and 7 bases from J; junction bases left unmatched: 10. CDR1 is LNHDA and CDR2 is SQIVND in the germline V gene (reference sequence). The CDR3 is made up of 14 amino acids. The CDR3 sequence: CASSYPQGGRGYTF. CDR3 nucleotide sequence: TGTGCCAGTAGCTATCCACAGGGGGGCCGTGGCTACACCTTC. The full variable domain, its missing parts supplied by reference TRBV19 and TRBJ1-2, is DGGITQSPKYLFRKEGQNVTLSCEQNLNHDAMYWYRQDPGQGLRLIYYSQIVNDFQKGDIAEGYSVSREKKESFPLTVTSAQKNPTAFYLCASSYPQGGRGYTFGSGTRLTVV.

The V and J genes are TRBV5-1 and TRBJ2-5; D remains unclear. This CDR3 has 12 amino acids. V lost 4 bases, J lost 5 bases, and 9 bases lay in between. Germline values: CDR1 SGHRS, CDR2 YFSETQ. CDR3 sequence (DNA): TGCGCCAGCAGCCAGATGGGCGAGACCCAGTACTTC. It encodes CASSQMGETQYF.

This rearrangement joins TRBV6-5 to TRBJ1-2; no firm D call. Germline values: CDR1 MNHEY, CDR2 SVGAGI. This CDR3 contains 14 residues. V was shortened by 6 bases and J by 6 bases, with 17 bases between the two germline ends. CDR3 DNA sequence: TGTGCCAGCAGGGGGAAGTTGCGGGATGATGGCTACACCTTC. This translates into CASRGKLRDDGYTF.

Here the CDR3 DNA reads TGTGCCAGTAGTATAGGTGGGCGCGAGCAGTACTTC. The encoded protein is CASSIGGREQYF. V usage is TRBV19 and J usage is TRBJ2-7; D is uncertain. Deletions cut 1 base from V and 6 bases from J, with 7 bases between. In germline, CDR1 is LNHDA, CDR2 SQIVND (reference sequence). This CDR3 is 12 amino acids long.

This clone was seen just once. The chain couples TRBV11-2 to TRBJ1-1; 9 bases are shared with TRBD1. Germline V gene sequence: CDR1 SGHAT, CDR2 FQNNGV. The CDR3 is 14 amino acids. After removal of 2 bases from V and 4 bases from J, the junction contained 2 bases not matched to a gene. CDR3 coding DNA: TGTGCCAGCAGCTTACAGACAGGGGGCACTGAAGCTTTCTTT. It is translated as CASSLQTGGTEAFF.